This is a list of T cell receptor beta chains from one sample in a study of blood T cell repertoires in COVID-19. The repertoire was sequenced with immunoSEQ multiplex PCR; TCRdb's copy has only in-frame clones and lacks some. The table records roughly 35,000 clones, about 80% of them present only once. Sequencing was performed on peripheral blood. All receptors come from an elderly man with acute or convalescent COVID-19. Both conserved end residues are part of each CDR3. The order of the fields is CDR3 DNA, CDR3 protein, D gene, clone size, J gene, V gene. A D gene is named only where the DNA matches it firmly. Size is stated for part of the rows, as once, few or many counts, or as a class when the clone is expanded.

TGTGCCAGCAAACAGAGCACCTTTAGCACAGATACGCAGTATTTT	CASKQSTFSTDTQYF	NA	NA	TRBJ2-3	TRBV19
TGTGCCAGCAGCCAAGTTTTAACTAGCGGGGGGGGACTGGAGCAGTTCTTC	CASSQVLTSGGGLEQFF	TRBD2	NA	TRBJ2-1	TRBV3-1/TRBV3-2
TGTGCCAGCAGTTCCGACAGGAGCCAAGAGACCCAGTACTTC	CASSSDRSQETQYF	NA	NA	TRBJ2-5	TRBV28
TGTGCCAGCAGTTACTCGCGAGCGGGAGCATACAATGAGCAGTTCTTC	CASSYSRAGAYNEQFF	TRBD2	few	TRBJ2-1	TRBV6-5
TGTGCTAGCAGCCCATTTAGGGGGTCCAATGAGCAGTTCTTC	CASSPFRGSNEQFF	NA	NA	TRBJ2-1	TRBV7-7
TGTGCCAGCAGCCCCGACGGGGGAGGAAGAAACACCATATATTTT	CASSPDGGGRNTIYF	NA	NA	TRBJ1-3	TRBV11-2
TGCAGCGGGGACAGCTACAATGAGCAGTTCTTC	CSGDSYNEQFF	TRBD1	NA	TRBJ2-1	TRBV29-1
TGCGCCAGCAGCCAAGATGAGACTAGCGGGAGAGGGGAGCAGTACTTC	CASSQDETSGRGEQYF	TRBD2	NA	TRBJ2-7	TRBV4-1
TGCAGCGTTGAAGATGTAGCCGGGAAACTGTTTTTT	CSVEDVAGKLFF	NA	NA	TRBJ1-4	TRBV29-1
TGCGCCAGCAGCTTACCTGGGACAGGGGCAGGAAACACCATATATTTT	CASSLPGTGAGNTIYF	TRBD1	NA	TRBJ1-3	TRBV5-1
TGTGCCGGGGACTGCCGCGGGGACACTGAAGCTTTCTTT	CAGDCRGDTEAFF	NA	large	TRBJ1-1	TRBV19
TGTGCCAGCAGCCAATTTTCAGCCTACGAGCAGTACTTC	CASSQFSAYEQYF	NA	NA	TRBJ2-7	TRBV3-1/TRBV3-2
TGCGCCAGCAGCCACCTAACGGGGGTATCACCCCTCCACTTT	CASSHLTGVSPLHF	NA	NA	TRBJ1-6	TRBV4-1
TGCGCCAGCAGCTTGGCAGGGGGCGGGACTGAAGCTTTCTTT	CASSLAGGGTEAFF	TRBD1	few	TRBJ1-1	TRBV5-1
TGTGCCAGCAGTGATTTTTCGGGGTACGGGAATTCACCCCTCCACTTT	CASSDFSGYGNSPLHF	NA	few	TRBJ1-6	TRBV6-1
TGTGCCAGCAGCAATCGAGCGAGCCTTCGGACAGGGCCTCCTCCTCTAGCTAATGAAAAACTGTTTTTT	CASSNRASLRTGPPPLANEKLFF	NA	NA	TRBJ1-4	TRBV21-1
TGTGCCAGCAAGATCCGGTACACTGAAGCTTTCTTT	CASKIRYTEAFF	NA	NA	TRBJ1-1	TRBV28
TGCGCCAGCAGCTTGGTTGGGAGGACCACTGAAGCTTTCTTT	CASSLVGRTTEAFF	NA	NA	TRBJ1-1	TRBV5-1
TGTGCCAGCAGTGAGGCAGGGGCATACTATGGCTACACCTTC	CASSEAGAYYGYTF	NA	NA	TRBJ1-2	TRBV6-1
TGTGCCAGCAGCTTAACAGGGGACGAGCAGTACTTC	CASSLTGDEQYF	TRBD1	NA	TRBJ2-7	TRBV5-4
TGTGCCAGCAGCCAAACAAGAAACTATGGCTACACCTTC	CASSQTRNYGYTF	NA	NA	TRBJ1-2	TRBV14
TGTGCCAGCAGCTTCGAGTTCTTCTACAATGAGCAGTTCTTC	CASSFEFFYNEQFF	NA	few	TRBJ2-1	TRBV7-9
TGCGCCAGCAGCTTCCAGGGTGGTCGGGAGACCCAGTACTTC	CASSFQGGRETQYF	NA	NA	TRBJ2-5	TRBV5-1
TGTGCCTGGAGAGACAGGGTTGATTTCAGCGGAGAGCTGTTTTTT	CAWRDRVDFSGELFF	TRBD1	NA	TRBJ2-2	TRBV30
TGTGCCAGCAGTCGCGGCATGAACACTGAAGCTTTCTTT	CASSRGMNTEAFF	NA	NA	TRBJ1-1	TRBV25-1
TGTGCCAGCAGCGGGACAGTGCGCAATCAGCCCCAGCATTTT	CASSGTVRNQPQHF	TRBD1	NA	TRBJ1-5	TRBV2
TGCGCCAGCAGCCGGCAGCCGGGGACTCCAGAAGGGCAGCCCCAGCATTTT	CASSRQPGTPEGQPQHF	NA	NA	TRBJ1-5	TRBV4-1
TGCGCCAGCAGCCAAGCCTATAGAGCGCTGGACTACGAGCAGTACTTC	CASSQAYRALDYEQYF	NA	NA	TRBJ2-7	TRBV4-3
TGTGCCAGCAGCCCTCAAGGGGCCCCAATCTATGGCTACACCTTC	CASSPQGAPIYGYTF	NA	NA	TRBJ1-2	TRBV5-8
TGTGCCAGCAGCTTAAGCGAAATTAGCACTGAAGCTTTCTTT	CASSLSEISTEAFF	NA	few	TRBJ1-1	TRBV5-5
TGTGCCAGCAGCAAAGTGAGAGACAGGGCCGATCAGCCCCAGCATTTT	CASSKVRDRADQPQHF	NA	NA	TRBJ1-5	TRBV21-1
TGTGCCAGCAGCCAAGACATTATACAGGCAACCTACGAGCAGTACTTC	CASSQDIIQATYEQYF	NA	NA	TRBJ2-7	TRBV3-1/TRBV3-2
TGTGCCAGCAGCTTAGCCACGGGACAGGGCAATCAGCCCCAGCATTTT	CASSLATGQGNQPQHF	TRBD1	NA	TRBJ1-5	TRBV7-6